Below, 32 T cell receptor beta chains from the same sample are listed, as sequenced in a study of response to subunit inactivated influenza vaccine. In TCRdb, the RT-PCR reads were re-called with MiXCR into one record per CDR3 protein. The sample consists of just under 550,000 distinct CDR3 sequences, roughly 25% of them appearing once. This same sample was also taken into another study, of T cells expressing NK-cell markers. From that report: Scientists made TCR beta cDNA using 5'RACE template switching with UMIs.

The input for sequencing was CD4+ T cells sorted from PBMCs, taken 12 days after vaccination. The receptors stem from a man aged 50-60 years who received an inactivated influenza vaccine.

This clonotype was detected a few times. J is TRBJ2-1 and V is TRBV2; 14 bases map to TRBD2. CDR1 and CDR2 from the germline V gene are SNHLY and FYNNEI. After removal of 6 bases from V and 5 bases from J, the junction contained 15 bases not matched to a gene. The CDR3 totals 19 residues. In DNA, the CDR3 is TGTGCCAGCAGACGGGAGGGACTAGCGGGAGCCTCTGGACACAATGAGCAGTTCTTC. It is translated as CASRREGLAGASGHNEQFF. The full variable domain, completed using reference TRBV2 and TRBJ2-1, is EPEVTQTPSHQVTQMGQEVILRCVPISNHLYFYWYRQILGQKVEFLVSFYNNEISEKSEIFDDQFSVERPDGSNFTLKIRSTKLEDSAMYFCASRREGLAGASGHNEQFFGPGTRLTVL.

This clonotype showed up just once. This chain connects TRBV5-4 to TRBJ2-7; 8 bases fit TRBD1. Germline assignment: CDR1 SGHNT and CDR2 YYREEE (reference sequence). There are 16 residues in the CDR3. V was clipped by 3 bases and J by 2 bases; unmatched bases: 10. The CDR3 coding sequence is TGTGCCAGCAGCTCAGGGCGGGACAGGCATACCTACGAGCAGTACTTC. Its translation: CASSSGRDRHTYEQYF.

This clonotype was seen a few times. V usage is TRBV2 and J usage is TRBJ2-2; 7 bases map to TRBD2. Germline V gives CDR1 SNHLY, CDR2 FYNNEI. J was trimmed by 1 base and V by 2 bases; bases with no gene match: 1. The CDR3 contains 15 residues. The CDR3 DNA sequence: TGTGCCAGCAGTGAACTAGCGGAGAACACCGGGGAGCTGTTTTTT. Its protein is CASSELAENTGELFF.

Only a few counts were recorded for this clonotype. The chain combines TRBV29-1 with TRBJ2-5, with TRBD1 matching over 10 bases. CDR1 SQVTM and CDR2 ANQGSEA come from the germline V gene. The junction had 19 bases not matched to a gene; V was cut back by 7 bases and J by 5 bases. The CDR3 spans 17 residues. CDR3 nucleotides: TGCAGCGGGAAGGGACAGGGGACGACTTTAAGTAAGGAGACCCAGTACTTC. The encoded protein is CSGKGQGTTLSKETQYF.

This chain connects TRBV9 to TRBJ2-3; perhaps TRBD2 as D (6 bases). Germline V gene sequence: CDR1 SGDLS, CDR2 YYNGEE. CDR3 size: 12 residues. V was pared by 4 bases and J by 7 bases, with 10 bases between. CDR3 protein: CASSPRENTQYF. CDR3 sequence (DNA): TGTGCCAGCAGCCCCCGGGAGAATACGCAGTATTTT.

CDR3 region: CASSPAFLAPSTDTQYF. The DNA for the CDR3 is TGTGCCAGCAGCCCCGCCTTCCTAGCACCGAGCACAGATACGCAGTATTTT. The chain joins TRBV5-5 to TRBJ2-3, with a weak D call TRBD2 (5 bases). V was cut by 4 bases and J by 0 bases, with 18 bases left in between. The CDR3 sequence is 17 residues long. Germline-derived CDR1 and CDR2 are SGHKS and YYEKEE (reference sequence).

This clonotype turned up a few times. The chain couples TRBV4-3 to TRBJ2-5; 7 bases are a match to TRBD1. Germline-derived CDR1 and CDR2 are LGHNA and YSLEER. Trimming took 1 base from V and 4 from J; bases not matched to a gene: 0. The length of the CDR3 is 13 residues. CDR3 coding DNA: TGCGCCAGCAGCCAAGGGACAGGAGAGACCCAGTACTTC. Its translation is CASSQGTGETQYF.

This clonotype was counted between two and nine times. The V and J genes are TRBV28 and TRBJ2-3; no reliable D call. CDR1 and CDR2 (germline): MDHEN, SYDVKM. Between the trimmed V and J ends, which lost 3 bases and 6 bases, there was a span of 16 bases. CDR3 length: 15 residues. The CDR3 reads CASSFIGASVDTQYF. CDR3 bases: TGTGCCAGCAGTTTTATCGGCGCGAGCGTGGATACGCAGTATTTT.

The rearrangement uses TRBV4-2 and TRBJ1-1, with no clear D. CDR1 and CDR2 (germline): LGHNA, YNFKEQ. With 1 base removed from V and 1 base from J, the gap between germline ends came to 13 bases. The CDR3 is made up of 16 amino acids. This CDR3 reads CASSQASRIRNTEAFF. The CDR3 nucleotides read TGTGCCAGCAGCCAAGCATCCCGAATTCGGAACACTGAAGCTTTCTTT.

The J gene is TRBJ2-7, the V gene TRBV4-3; D not certain. This CDR3 is built from 14 residues. Looked up from germline, CDR1 is LGHNA and CDR2 is YSLEER. V shed 0 bases and J shed 3 bases, with 9 bases lying between them. CDR3 region: CASSQEYTFYEQYF. DNA of the CDR3: TGCGCCAGCAGCCAAGAATACACGTTCTACGAGCAGTACTTC.

This clonotype was counted between two and nine times. J is TRBJ1-6 and V is TRBV28, with 7 bases aligning to TRBD1. The CDR3 sequence is 15 residues long. V lost 7 bases to trimming and J lost 1 base; unmatched junction nucleotides: 4. CDR1 is MDHEN, CDR2 SYDVKM, per germline. The CDR3 coding sequence is TGTGCCAGCACCCGACAGGGATCCTATAATTCACCCCTCCACTTT. Protein: CASTRQGSYNSPLHF.

With regard to this clonotype: An end of the junction does not agree with germline; a read error may underlie this. The chain recombines TRBV12-3 or TRBV12-4 with TRBJ2-7; 9 bases are a match to TRBD2. The CDR3 sequence is 13 residues long. The CDR3 region is CASSIAGANEQYF. CDR3 coding DNA: TGTGCCAGCAGTATAGCGGGAGCGAACGAGCAGTACTTC.

This clonotype was counted a few times. This chain links TRBV6-1 with TRBJ1-1, with TRBD1 matching 10 bases. CDR1 is MNHNS, CDR2 SASEGT, per germline. This CDR3 spans 14 amino acids. After removal of 6 bases from V and 5 bases from J, the junction contained 6 bases not matched to a gene. CDR3 nucleotides: TGTGCCAGCAGCAAACCGGGACAGGGGACTGAAGCTTTCTTT. As protein: CASSKPGQGTEAFF.

The rearrangement links TRBV7-2 to TRBJ2-1; D not resolved. Trimming stripped 2 bases from V and 7 bases from J, with 6 bases between. CDR1 and CDR2 (germline): SGHTA, FQGNSA. CDR3 length: 12 amino acids. The CDR3 protein is CASSLPANEQFF. DNA of the CDR3: TGTGCCAGCAGCTTACCAGCAAATGAGCAGTTCTTC.

This clonotype appeared a few times. The rearrangement links TRBV5-5 to TRBJ2-2; 7 bases fit TRBD1. CDR1 SGHKS and CDR2 YYEKEE come from the germline V gene (reference sequence). The V gene end was trimmed by 5 bases and the J gene end by 2 bases; junction bases not matched to a gene: 6. This CDR3 spans 15 amino acids. The DNA of the CDR3 is TGTGCCAGCAGTTCCGCAGGGGGAAACACCGGGGAGCTGTTTTTT. This gives the protein CASSSAGGNTGELFF.

This clonotype occurred a few times. The CDR3 DNA reads TGCGCCAGCAGTCTCCCCCCGACAGGAGGAGGCGAGCAGTACTTC. It translates to CASSLPPTGGGEQYF. The rearrangement uses TRBV5-1 and TRBJ2-7; possibly TRBD1 for D (6 bases). V lost 5 bases, J lost 6 bases, and 21 bases lay in between. The CDR3 spans 15 residues. Germline lookup yields CDR1 SGHRS and CDR2 YFSETQ.

The chain uses TRBV20-1 and TRBJ2-7; tentatively, D is TRBD1 (6 bases). There are 14 residues in the CDR3. V was shortened by 6 bases and J by 2 bases, with 17 bases between the two germline ends. Germline CDR1 reads DFQATT; CDR2 reads SNEGSKA (reference sequence). The CDR3 spells CSAPKEAGAYEQYF. The CDR3 DNA is TGCAGTGCACCCAAGGAGGCAGGGGCCTACGAGCAGTACTTC.

V usage is TRBV4-2 and J usage is TRBJ2-5; TRBD1 agrees at 7 bases. With V trimmed by 0 bases and J by 5 bases, 6 bases remained unmatched. CDR1 is LGHNA and CDR2 is YNFKEQ in the germline V gene. The length of the CDR3 is 15 residues. In DNA, the CDR3 is TGTGCCAGCAGCCAAGACTTTACAGGGGATGAGACCCAGTACTTC. Translated: CASSQDFTGDETQYF.

The table lists this clonotype with a few counts. The V call is TRBV6-2 or TRBV6-3, the J call TRBJ1-1; D is ambiguous. Trimming shortened V by 7 bases and J by 5 bases, and 14 bases separated the two germline ends. Germline values: CDR1 MNHEY, CDR2 SVGEGT. This CDR3 has 13 residues. CDR3 loop: CASTPWSWTEAFF. CDR3 DNA: TGTGCCAGCACCCCATGGAGTTGGACTGAAGCTTTCTTT.

The gene calls are TRBV20-1 and TRBJ1-2; 11 positions match TRBD1. The CDR3 is 13 amino acids. V lost 4 bases, J lost 7 bases, and 5 bases stayed unmatched. Germline V gene sequence: CDR1 DFQATT, CDR2 SNEGSKA (reference sequence). CDR3 region: CSAMDRGRFGYTF. CDR3 bases: TGCAGTGCTATGGACAGGGGGCGTTTTGGCTACACCTTC.

The chain uses TRBV20-1 and TRBJ1-1, with D perhaps matching TRBD1 (5 bases). The V gene's germline CDR1 is DFQATT and CDR2 SNEGSKA (reference sequence). This CDR3 has 14 residues. Trimming took off 0 bases at V and 2 bases at J, with 10 bases between the two ends. The CDR3 sequence is CSARDQRGNTEAFF. CDR3 bases: TGCAGTGCTAGAGATCAAAGGGGAAACACTGAAGCTTTCTTT.

This clonotype was counted between two and nine times. The rearrangement joins TRBV20-1 to TRBJ2-1; 10 nucleotides agree with TRBD2. CDR1 and CDR2 (germline): DFQATT, SNEGSKA (reference sequence). The CDR3 has 16 residues. V lost 1 base and J lost 6; bases outside the gene matches: 9. For the CDR3, the DNA is TGCAGTGCTAGAGCTCAGAAAGAGCGGGGGGGCAATGAGCAGTTCTTC. This encodes CSARAQKERGGNEQFF.

The rearrangement uses TRBV29-1 and TRBJ2-7, with 8 bases matching TRBD2. The CDR3 has 12 residues. The V and J ends lost 6 bases and 2 bases, in that order; junction bases with no gene match: 3. Germline CDR1 SQVTM, CDR2 ANQGSEA. The CDR3 spells CSVKGLAYEQYF. DNA of the CDR3: TGCAGCGTCAAGGGACTAGCCTACGAGCAGTACTTC.

This clonotype was detected only a few times. The DNA of the CDR3 is TGCAGCGTTGACCTCGGGAGGAGCTCCTACAATGAGCAGTTCTTC. This codes for CSVDLGRSSYNEQFF. This sequence joins TRBV29-1 and TRBJ2-1; 7 nucleotides match TRBD2. The CDR3 contains 15 residues. The germline gives CDR1 SQVTM, CDR2 ANQGSEA. The J segment lost 0 bases and the V segment lost 3 bases, leaving 5 bases of the junction unmatched.

This chain links TRBV10-3 with TRBJ2-7; D not certain. Trimming left V 0 bases short and J 6 bases short, with 9 bases between. Germline V gives CDR1 ENHRY, CDR2 SYGVKD. The length of the CDR3 is 13 residues. For the CDR3, the DNA is TGTGCCATCAGTGAGTCACGGAGCTTCGAGCAGTACTTC. Translating gives CAISESRSFEQYF.

In its sample, this clonotype was seen a few times. The rearrangement links TRBV20-1 to TRBJ2-1; 11 nucleotides agree with TRBD2. V shed 3 bases, J shed 0 bases, and the junction held 7 bases outside the gene matches. Looked up from germline, CDR1 is DFQATT and CDR2 is SNEGSKA (reference sequence). This CDR3 comprises 17 residues. The CDR3 sequence: CSARRLAGGFSYNEQFF. The CDR3 coding sequence is TGCAGTGCTAGGAGGCTAGCGGGAGGCTTCTCCTACAATGAGCAGTTCTTC.

J is TRBJ1-1 and V is TRBV15, with D hard to call. The germline V gene encodes CDR1 LNHNV and CDR2 YYDKDF (reference sequence). The CDR3 is 14 residues long. V lost 0 bases to trimming and J lost 1 base, with 6 bases between them. CDR3 bases: TGTGCCACCAGCAGAGATCCAAAGAACACTGAAGCTTTCTTT. This gives the protein CATSRDPKNTEAFF. Full variable domain (missing parts from reference TRBV15 and TRBJ1-1): DAMVIQNPRYQVTQFGKPVTLSCSQTLNHNVMYWYQQKSSQAPKLLFHYYDKDFNNEADTPDNFQSRRPNTSFCFLDIRSPGLGDTAMYLCATSRDPKNTEAFFGQGTRLTVV.

V usage is TRBV20-1 and J usage is TRBJ2-1, with D perhaps TRBD1 or TRBD2 (5 bases each). CDR3 length: 12 amino acids. V dropped 2 bases and J dropped 7 bases, with 9 bases sitting between them. The germline V gene has CDR1 DFQATT and CDR2 SNEGSKA (reference sequence). The CDR3: CSARWGPNEQFF. The CDR3 nucleotides are TGCAGTGCTAGATGGGGACCGAATGAGCAGTTCTTC.

This clonotype was detected ten times or more. This chain connects TRBV7-9 to TRBJ2-3; 8 nucleotides agree with TRBD2. Germline V gives CDR1 SEHNR, CDR2 FQNEAQ (reference sequence). This CDR3 has 14 amino acids. V was clipped by 5 bases and J by 8 bases; unmatched bases: 9. The CDR3 reads CASSQQILAATQYF. The CDR3 DNA reads as TGTGCCAGCAGCCAACAAATACTAGCGGCTACGCAGTATTTT.

This clonotype appeared a few times. The CDR3 spells CASSQDEQGLRTGNLYGYTF. The CDR3 nucleotides read TGTGCCAGCAGCCAAGATGAGCAGGGCCTACGGACAGGGAACCTCTATGGCTACACCTTC. The chain carries TRBV4-2 and TRBJ1-2; TRBD1 agrees at 8 bases. Germline assignment: CDR1 LGHNA and CDR2 YNFKEQ. The CDR3 spans 20 residues. The V segment lost 0 bases and the J segment 4 bases; nucleotides outside the gene matches: 19.

This rearrangement joins TRBV18 to TRBJ2-2, with D perhaps matching TRBD2 (6 bases). This CDR3 spans 15 amino acids. Looked up from germline, CDR1 is KGHSH and CDR2 is LQKENI. The V end was cut by 8 bases, the J end by 4 bases, with 17 bases between. This chain's CDR3 is CASPRAGRGTGELFF. In DNA, the CDR3 is TGTGCCAGCCCCCGGGCGGGGCGCGGCACCGGGGAGCTGTTTTTT. Based on the CDR3 plus reference TRBV18 and TRBJ2-2, the full variable domain is NAGVMQNPRHLVRRRGQEARLRCSPMKGHSHVYWYRQLPEEGLKFMVYLQKENIIDESGMPKERFSAEFPKEGPSILRIQQVVRGDSAAYFCASPRAGRGTGELFFGEGSRLTVL.

This clonotype turned up a few times. The chain is built from TRBV25-1 and TRBJ2-3, with TRBD2 matching over 10 bases. Germline loops: CDR1 MGHDK, CDR2 SYGVNS. This CDR3 is built from 17 residues. Losses at the gene ends were 0 bases for V and 2 bases for J; bases not matched to a gene: 5. CDR3 in DNA: TGTGCCAGCAGTGAATATGCTAGCGGGAGATTCACAGATACGCAGTATTTT. Its translation: CASSEYASGRFTDTQYF.